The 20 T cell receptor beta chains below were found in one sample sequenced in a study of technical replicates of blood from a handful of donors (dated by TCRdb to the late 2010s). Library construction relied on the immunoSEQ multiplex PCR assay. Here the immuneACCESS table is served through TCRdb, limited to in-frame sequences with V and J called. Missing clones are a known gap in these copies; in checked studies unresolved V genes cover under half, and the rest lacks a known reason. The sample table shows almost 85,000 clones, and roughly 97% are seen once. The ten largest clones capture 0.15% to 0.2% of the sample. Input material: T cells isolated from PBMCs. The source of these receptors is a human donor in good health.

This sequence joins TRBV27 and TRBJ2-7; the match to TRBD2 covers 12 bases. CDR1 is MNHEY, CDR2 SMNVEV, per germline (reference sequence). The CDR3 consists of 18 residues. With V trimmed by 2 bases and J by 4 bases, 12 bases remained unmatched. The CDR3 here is CASSLRVPTSGRNYEQYF. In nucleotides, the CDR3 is TGTGCCAGCAGTTTACGGGTCCCAACTAGCGGGAGGAATTACGAGCAGTACTTC.

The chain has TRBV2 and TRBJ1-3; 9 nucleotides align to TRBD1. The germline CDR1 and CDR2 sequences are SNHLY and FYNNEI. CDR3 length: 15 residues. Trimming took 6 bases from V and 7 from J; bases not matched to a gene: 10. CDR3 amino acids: CASRTGTGITNTIYF. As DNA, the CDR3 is TGTGCCAGCAGGACCGGGACAGGGATTACGAACACCATATATTTT.

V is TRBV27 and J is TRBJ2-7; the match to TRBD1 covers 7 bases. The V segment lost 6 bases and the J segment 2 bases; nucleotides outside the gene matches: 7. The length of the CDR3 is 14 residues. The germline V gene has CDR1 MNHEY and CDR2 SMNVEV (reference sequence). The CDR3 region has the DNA TGTGCCAGCAGGACTAACAGGGGCACCTACGAGCAGTACTTC. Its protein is CASRTNRGTYEQYF.

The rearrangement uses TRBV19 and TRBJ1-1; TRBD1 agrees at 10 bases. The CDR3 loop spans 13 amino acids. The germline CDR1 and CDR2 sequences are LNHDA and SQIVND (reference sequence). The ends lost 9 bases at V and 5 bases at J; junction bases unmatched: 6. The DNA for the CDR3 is TGTGCCAGCCGGGACAGGGGACGAACTGAAGCTTTCTTT. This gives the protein CASRDRGRTEAFF.

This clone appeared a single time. CDR3 sequence (DNA): TGCAGCGCGAGCGGGGGTTTCACAGATACGCAGTATTTT. Protein product: CSASGGFTDTQYF. The chain couples TRBV29-1 to TRBJ2-3; TRBD2 matches at 8 bases. In germline, CDR1 is SQVTM, CDR2 ANQGSEA. CDR3 length: 13 amino acids. The V gene end was trimmed by 7 bases and the J gene end by 2 bases; junction bases not matched to a gene: 5.

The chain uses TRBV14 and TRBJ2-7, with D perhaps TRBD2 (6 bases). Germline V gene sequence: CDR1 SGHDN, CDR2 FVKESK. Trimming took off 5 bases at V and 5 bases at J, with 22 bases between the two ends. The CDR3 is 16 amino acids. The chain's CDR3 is CASSLRWDSSGDEQYF. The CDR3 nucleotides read TGTGCCAGCAGCTTAAGATGGGACTCTTCGGGCGACGAGCAGTACTTC.

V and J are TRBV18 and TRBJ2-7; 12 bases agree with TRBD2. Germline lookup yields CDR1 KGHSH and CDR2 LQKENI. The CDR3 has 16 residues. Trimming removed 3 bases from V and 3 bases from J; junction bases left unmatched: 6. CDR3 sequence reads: CASSPRLAGDRYEQYF. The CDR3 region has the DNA TGTGCCAGCTCACCGAGACTAGCGGGAGACCGCTACGAGCAGTACTTC.

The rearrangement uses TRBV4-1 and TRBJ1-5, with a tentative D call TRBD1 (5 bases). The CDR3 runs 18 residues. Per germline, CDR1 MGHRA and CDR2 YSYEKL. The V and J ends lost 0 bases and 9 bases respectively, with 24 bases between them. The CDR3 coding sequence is TGCGCCAGCAGCCAAGATTTCCACCTGAACAGGCCAGATTGGCCCCAGCATTTT. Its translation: CASSQDFHLNRPDWPQHF.

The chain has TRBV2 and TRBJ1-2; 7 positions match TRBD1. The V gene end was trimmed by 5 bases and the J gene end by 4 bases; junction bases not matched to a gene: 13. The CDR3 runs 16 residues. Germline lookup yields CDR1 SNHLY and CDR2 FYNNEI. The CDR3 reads CASSQIPGQHTYGYTF. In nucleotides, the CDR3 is TGTGCCAGCAGTCAAATCCCGGGACAGCATACCTATGGCTACACCTTC. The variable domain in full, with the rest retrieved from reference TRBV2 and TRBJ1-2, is EPEVTQTPSHQVTQMGQEVILRCVPISNHLYFYWYRQILGQKVEFLVSFYNNEISEKSEIFDDQFSVERPDGSNFTLKIRSTKLEDSAMYFCASSQIPGQHTYGYTFGSGTRLTVV.

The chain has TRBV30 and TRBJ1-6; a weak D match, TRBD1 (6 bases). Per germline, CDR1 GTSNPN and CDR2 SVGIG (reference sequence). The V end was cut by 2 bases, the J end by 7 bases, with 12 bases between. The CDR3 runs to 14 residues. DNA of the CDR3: TGTGCCTGGAGTCCACAGGGATGGAATTCACCCCTCCACTTT. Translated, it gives CAWSPQGWNSPLHF.

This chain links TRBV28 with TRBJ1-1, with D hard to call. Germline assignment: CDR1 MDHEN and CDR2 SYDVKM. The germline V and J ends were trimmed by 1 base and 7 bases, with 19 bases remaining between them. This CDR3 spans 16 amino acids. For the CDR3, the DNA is TGTGCCAGCAGTTTATTATTAACGAGGAGGGTCTTTGAAGCTTTCTTT. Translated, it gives CASSLLLTRRVFEAFF.

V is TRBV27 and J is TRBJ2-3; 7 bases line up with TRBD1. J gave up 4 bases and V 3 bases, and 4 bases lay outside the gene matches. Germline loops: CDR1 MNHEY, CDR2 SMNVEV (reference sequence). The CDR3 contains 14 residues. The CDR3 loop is CASSFLGGADTQYF. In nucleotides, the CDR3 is TGTGCCAGCAGTTTTTTAGGGGGCGCAGATACGCAGTATTTT.

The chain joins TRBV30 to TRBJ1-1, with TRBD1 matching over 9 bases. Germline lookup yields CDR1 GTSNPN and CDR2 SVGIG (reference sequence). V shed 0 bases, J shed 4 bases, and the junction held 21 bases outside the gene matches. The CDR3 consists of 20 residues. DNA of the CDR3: TGTGCCTGGAGTGTATGGGACAGGGTCTACCCATCTGTTCTCGGCACTGAAGCTTTCTTT. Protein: CAWSVWDRVYPSVLGTEAFF.

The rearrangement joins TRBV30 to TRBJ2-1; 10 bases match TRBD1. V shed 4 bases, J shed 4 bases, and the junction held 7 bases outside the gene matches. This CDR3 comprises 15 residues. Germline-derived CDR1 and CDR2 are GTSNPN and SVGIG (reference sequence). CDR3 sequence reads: CAWIHGTGAYNEQFF. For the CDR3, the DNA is TGTGCCTGGATACACGGGACAGGGGCTTACAATGAGCAGTTCTTC.

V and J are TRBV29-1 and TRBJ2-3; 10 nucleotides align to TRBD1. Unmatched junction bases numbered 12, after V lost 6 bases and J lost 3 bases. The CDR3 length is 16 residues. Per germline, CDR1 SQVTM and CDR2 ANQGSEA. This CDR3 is CSVKQFRDRGTDTQYF. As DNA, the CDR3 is TGCAGCGTCAAACAGTTCCGGGACAGGGGTACAGATACGCAGTATTTT.

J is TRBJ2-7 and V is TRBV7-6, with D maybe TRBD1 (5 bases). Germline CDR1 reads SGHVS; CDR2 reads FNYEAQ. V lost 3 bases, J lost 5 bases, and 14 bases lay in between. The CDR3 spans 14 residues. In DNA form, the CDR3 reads TGTGCCAGCAGCTTGACAGCTGGCAGCCACGAGCAGTACTTC. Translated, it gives CASSLTAGSHEQYF.

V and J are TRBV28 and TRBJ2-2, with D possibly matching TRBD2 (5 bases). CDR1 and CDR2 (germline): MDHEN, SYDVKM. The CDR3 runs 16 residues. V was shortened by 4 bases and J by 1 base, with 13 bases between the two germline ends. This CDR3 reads CASSSWTRVNTGELFF. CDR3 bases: TGTGCCAGCAGTTCATGGACGAGGGTGAACACCGGGGAGCTGTTTTTT.

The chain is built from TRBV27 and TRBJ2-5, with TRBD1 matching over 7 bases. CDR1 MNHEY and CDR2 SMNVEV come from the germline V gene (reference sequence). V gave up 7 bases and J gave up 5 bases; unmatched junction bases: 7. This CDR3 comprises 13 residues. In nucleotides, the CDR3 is TGTGCCAGCAAGGCGACAGGGTTGGAGACCCAGTACTTC. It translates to CASKATGLETQYF.

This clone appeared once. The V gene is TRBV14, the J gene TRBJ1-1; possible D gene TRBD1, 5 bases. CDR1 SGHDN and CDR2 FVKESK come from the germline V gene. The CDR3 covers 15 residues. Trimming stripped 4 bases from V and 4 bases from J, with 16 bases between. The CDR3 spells CASSPQWGVGTEAFF. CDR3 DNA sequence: TGTGCCAGCAGCCCCCAATGGGGGGTGGGCACTGAAGCTTTCTTT.

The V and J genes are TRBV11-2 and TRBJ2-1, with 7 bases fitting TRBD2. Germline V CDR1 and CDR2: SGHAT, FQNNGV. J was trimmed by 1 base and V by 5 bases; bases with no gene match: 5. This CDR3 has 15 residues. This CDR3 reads CASSTLADSYNEQFF. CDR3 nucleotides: TGTGCCAGCAGCACCCTAGCGGATTCCTACAATGAGCAGTTCTTC.